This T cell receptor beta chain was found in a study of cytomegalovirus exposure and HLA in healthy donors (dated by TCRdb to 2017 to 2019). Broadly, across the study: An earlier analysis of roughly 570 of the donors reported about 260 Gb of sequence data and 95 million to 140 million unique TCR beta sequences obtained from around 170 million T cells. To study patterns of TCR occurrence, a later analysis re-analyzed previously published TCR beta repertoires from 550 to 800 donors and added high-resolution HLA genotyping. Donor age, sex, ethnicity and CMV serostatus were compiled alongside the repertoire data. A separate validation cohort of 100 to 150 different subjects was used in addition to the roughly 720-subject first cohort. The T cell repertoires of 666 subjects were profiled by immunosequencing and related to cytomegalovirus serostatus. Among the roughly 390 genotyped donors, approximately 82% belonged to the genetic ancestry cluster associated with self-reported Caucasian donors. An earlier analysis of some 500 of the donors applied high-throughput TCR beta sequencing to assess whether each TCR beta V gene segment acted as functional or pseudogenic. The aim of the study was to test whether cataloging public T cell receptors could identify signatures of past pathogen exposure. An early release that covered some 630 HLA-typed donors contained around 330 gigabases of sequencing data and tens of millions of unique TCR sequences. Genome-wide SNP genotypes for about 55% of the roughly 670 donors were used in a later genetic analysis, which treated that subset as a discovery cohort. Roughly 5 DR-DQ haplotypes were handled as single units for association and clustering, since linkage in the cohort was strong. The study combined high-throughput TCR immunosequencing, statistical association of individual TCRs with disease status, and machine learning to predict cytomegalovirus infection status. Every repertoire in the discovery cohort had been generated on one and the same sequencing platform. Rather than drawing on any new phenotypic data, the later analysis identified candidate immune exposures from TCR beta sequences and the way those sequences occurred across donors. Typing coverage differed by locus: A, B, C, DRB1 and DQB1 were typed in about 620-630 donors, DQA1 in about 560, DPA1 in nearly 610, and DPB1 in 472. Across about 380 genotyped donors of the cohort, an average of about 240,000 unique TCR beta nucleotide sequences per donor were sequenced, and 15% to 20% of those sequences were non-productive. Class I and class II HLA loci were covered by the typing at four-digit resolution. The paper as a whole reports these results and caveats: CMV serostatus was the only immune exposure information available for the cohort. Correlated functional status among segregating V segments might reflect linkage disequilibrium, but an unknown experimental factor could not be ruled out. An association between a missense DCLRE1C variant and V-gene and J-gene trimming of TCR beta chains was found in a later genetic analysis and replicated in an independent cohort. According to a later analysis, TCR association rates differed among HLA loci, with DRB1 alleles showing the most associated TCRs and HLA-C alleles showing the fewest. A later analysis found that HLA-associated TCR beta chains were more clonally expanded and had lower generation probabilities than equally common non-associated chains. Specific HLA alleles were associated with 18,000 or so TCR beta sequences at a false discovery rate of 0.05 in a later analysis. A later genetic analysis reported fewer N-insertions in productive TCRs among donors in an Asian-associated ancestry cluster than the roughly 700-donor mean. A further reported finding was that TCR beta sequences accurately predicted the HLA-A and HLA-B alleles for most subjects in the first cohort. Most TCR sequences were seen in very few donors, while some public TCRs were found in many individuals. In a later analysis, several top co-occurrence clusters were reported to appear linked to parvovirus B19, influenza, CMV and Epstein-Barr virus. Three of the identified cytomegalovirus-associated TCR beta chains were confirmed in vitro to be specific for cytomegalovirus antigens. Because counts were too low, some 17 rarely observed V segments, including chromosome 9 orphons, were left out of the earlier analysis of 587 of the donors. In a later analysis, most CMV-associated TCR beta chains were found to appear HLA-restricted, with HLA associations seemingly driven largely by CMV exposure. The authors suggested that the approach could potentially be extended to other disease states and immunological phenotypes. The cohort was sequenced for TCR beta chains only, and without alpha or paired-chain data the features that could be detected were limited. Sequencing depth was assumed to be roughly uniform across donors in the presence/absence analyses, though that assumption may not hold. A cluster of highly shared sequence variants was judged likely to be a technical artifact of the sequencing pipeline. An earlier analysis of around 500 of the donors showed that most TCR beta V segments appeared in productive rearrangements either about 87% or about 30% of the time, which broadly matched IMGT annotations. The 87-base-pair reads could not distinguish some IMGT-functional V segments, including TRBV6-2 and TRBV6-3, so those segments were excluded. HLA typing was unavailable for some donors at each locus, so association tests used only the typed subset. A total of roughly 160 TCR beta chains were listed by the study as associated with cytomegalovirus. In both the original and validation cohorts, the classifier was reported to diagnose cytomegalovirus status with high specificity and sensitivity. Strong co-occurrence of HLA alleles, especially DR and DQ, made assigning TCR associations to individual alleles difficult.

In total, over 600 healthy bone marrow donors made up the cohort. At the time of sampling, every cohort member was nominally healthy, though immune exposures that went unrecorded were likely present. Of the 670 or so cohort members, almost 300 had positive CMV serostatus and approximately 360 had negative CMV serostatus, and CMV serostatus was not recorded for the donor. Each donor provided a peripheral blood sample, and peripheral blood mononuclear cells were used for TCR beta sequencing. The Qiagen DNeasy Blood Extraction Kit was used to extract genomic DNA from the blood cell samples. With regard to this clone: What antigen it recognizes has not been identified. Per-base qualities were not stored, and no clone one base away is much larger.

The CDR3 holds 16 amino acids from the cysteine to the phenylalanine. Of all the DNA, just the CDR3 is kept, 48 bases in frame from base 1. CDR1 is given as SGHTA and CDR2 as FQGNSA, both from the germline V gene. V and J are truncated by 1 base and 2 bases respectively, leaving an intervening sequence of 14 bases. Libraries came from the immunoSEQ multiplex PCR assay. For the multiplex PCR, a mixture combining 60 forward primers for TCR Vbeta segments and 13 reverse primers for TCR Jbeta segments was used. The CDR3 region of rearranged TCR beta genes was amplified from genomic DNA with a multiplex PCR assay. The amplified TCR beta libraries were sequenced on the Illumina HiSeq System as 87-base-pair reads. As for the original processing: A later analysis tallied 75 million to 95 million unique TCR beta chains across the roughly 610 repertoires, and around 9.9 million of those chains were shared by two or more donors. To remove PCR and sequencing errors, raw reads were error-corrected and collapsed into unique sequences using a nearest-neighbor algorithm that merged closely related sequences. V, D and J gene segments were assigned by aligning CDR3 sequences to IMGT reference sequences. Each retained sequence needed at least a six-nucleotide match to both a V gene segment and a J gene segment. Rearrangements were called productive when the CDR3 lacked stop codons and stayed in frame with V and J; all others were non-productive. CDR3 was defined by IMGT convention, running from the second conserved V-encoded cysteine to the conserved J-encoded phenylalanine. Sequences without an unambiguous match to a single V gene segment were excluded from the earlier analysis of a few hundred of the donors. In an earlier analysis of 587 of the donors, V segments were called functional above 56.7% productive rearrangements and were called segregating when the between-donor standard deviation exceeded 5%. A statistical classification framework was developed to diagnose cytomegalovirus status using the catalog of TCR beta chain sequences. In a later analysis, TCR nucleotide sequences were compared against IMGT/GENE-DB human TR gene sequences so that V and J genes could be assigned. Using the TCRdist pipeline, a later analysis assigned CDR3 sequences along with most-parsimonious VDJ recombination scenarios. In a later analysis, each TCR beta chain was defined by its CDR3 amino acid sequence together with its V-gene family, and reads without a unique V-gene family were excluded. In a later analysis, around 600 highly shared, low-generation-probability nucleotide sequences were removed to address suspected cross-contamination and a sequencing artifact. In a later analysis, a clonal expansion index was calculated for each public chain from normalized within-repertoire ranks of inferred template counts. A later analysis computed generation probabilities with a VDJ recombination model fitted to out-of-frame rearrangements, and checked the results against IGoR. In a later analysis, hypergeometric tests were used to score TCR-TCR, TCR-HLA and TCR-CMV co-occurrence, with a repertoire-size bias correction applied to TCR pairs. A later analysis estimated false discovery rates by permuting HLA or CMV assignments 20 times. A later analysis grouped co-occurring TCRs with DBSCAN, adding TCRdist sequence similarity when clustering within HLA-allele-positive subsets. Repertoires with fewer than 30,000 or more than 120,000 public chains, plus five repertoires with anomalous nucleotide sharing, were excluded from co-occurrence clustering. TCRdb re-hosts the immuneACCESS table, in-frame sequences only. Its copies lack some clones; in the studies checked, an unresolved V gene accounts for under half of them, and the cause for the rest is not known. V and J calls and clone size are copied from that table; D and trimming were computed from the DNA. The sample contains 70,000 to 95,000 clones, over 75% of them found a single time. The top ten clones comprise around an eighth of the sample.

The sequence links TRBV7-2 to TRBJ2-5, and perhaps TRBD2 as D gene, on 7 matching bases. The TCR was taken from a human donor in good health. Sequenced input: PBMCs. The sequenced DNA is TGTGCCAGCAGCTTAGTCGGGGGGCTGGGGCAAGAGACCCAGTACTTC. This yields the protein CASSLVGGLGQETQYF.